The following is a T cell receptor (beta chain) sequence with its context. Antigen unknown. Isolation of CD4+ naive, central memory, regulatory and stem cell-like memory cells was achieved by sorting via CD45RO/CCR7/CD25/CD127/CD95/CD27. All of the isolated RNA was reverse transcribed, so expressed TCRB transcripts were sequenced. Only in-frame clones appear in the TCRdb table, and some are missing; sequencing was by immunoSEQ multiplex PCR. The repertoire holds approximately 730,000 clones, with 13% as singletons. This sample is drawn from a study of beta chain features in type 1 diabetes. Study information: Age, gender, cell numbers and subset yield matched between patients and controls. Findings and limits, study-wide: Junctions at VDJ sites from type 1 diabetes patients had fewer insertions and more deletions. Moderately but significantly shorter TCRB CDR3s were found in Type 1 diabetes patients in all four CD4+ subsets. There was no resolution here of whether HLA type influences TCRB rearrangement.

Material for sequencing was naive CD4+ T cells from blood. The clonotype originates from a man younger than 35 with type 1 diabetes.

CDR3 amino acids: CASSTSGDTEAFF. CDR3 DNA: TGTGCCAGCAGCACGTCAGGGGACACTGAAGCTTTCTTT. The chain uses TRBV7-9 and TRBJ1-1; tentative D call: TRBD1 (6 bases). The V end lost 5 bases, the J end lost 3 bases, and 10 bases lay between the germline ends. This CDR3 has 13 amino acids. The germline V gene has CDR1 SEHNR and CDR2 FQNEAQ (reference sequence).